This TCR beta chain was profiled in a study of T cell responses to AZD1222 COVID-19 vaccine (dated by TCRdb to about 2021). Broadly, across the study: A total of 230 to 250 trial participants underwent TCR sequencing, of whom 207 had received two doses of AZD1222 and around 26 had received two doses of the MenACWY control vaccine. Trial participants were enrolled by age into 18-55, 56-69 and 70-plus year subgroups, with approximately 150, 30 and 60 TCR-sequenced participants respectively.

This clone occurred once. Its antigen is still unknown. No much larger clone is present one base from it, and per-base qualities are unavailable. General study outcomes and caveats: Reportedly, almost half of the unique spike-specific TCRs recognized epitopes lying outside the regions that are mutated in the B.1.351 and B.1.1.7 variants. Vaccine-associated CD4 TCRs spanned the whole spike protein, with dominant responses in regions 160-218 and 743-854. No day 14 peak-response samples were available, so repertoires were characterized only after the peak T cell response. Only five or six AZD1222 recipients were SARS-CoV-2 seropositive at baseline, limiting conclusions about previously exposed vaccinees. The 56-69-year group was small, and its depth increase did not reach significance, likely because of low power. A significant rise in spike-specific TCR breadth and depth was observed after two AZD1222 doses relative to day 0 and relative to MenACWY recipients. Most participants were white British and females outnumbered males, and the authors suggested that clonal diversity may have been underestimated.

Trimming costs V 4 bases and J 2 bases, and their ends lie 7 bases apart. The CDR3 goes from the cysteine to the phenylalanine over 12 residues. Left in the record is the CDR3 DNA by itself, 36 bases read in frame from the first base. CDR1 and CDR2 (SGHNT, YYREEE) derive from the germline V gene (reference sequence). The sample's time point label, decoded: about 28 days (+/-7) after the second vaccine dose. AZD1222 recipients with second doses at about 4 weeks or about 12 weeks were pooled, because spike-specific TCR depth and breadth did not differ between schedules. Vaccinee samples were obtained from the UK trials COV001 and COV002, which included a single-blind randomized controlled phase 2/3 trial of AZD1222 (ChAdOx1 nCoV-19) in healthy adults. For TCRbeta chain sequencing, PBMC samples from trial participants were taken at day 0 and at day 28 after the second dose. The CDR3 regions of human TCRbeta chains were subjected to immunosequencing. On the study's bioinformatics: TCRs in the repertoires were compared against a reference library of SARS-CoV-2-specific TCRs that had been generated with the MIRA antigen-specificity platform. Breadth was defined as the fraction of unique TCRs that were SARS-CoV-2-associated. Depth was defined as the fraction of total T cells that were SARS-CoV-2-associated. Using the MIRA data, each spike-specific TCR was assigned both to the spike region to which the TCR was reactive and to a CD4 or CD8 class. Log10-transformed breadth and depth values were compared by one-way ANOVA with Sidak's multiple comparisons tests. The source is immuneACCESS, and TCRdb retained only in-frame sequences with V and J called. Part of the clones is not carried over; for the studies checked, unresolved V genes explain less than half of this, and the remainder is unexplained. V, J and clone size were drawn from that table, and D and trimming were deduced from the DNA. Present in this sample are approximately 79,000 clones, around 82% of which were seen just once. 1.3% of the sample comes from the top ten.

The chain was built from TRBV5-4 and TRBJ2-7; tentative D gene TRBD1, with 6 bases matching. The receptor was isolated from an adult who received the AZD1222 COVID-19 vaccine. This material consisted of peripheral blood, taken 28 days after the second AZD1222 dose. CDR3 region: CASSRDTYEQYF. At the DNA level, the sequence is TGTGCCAGCAGCCGGGACACCTACGAGCAGTACTTC.